One and the same sample provided the 10 T cell receptor beta chains below, sequenced in a study of human T cells and chemical hapten exposure. Time point denoted: pre-sensitization, week 0. The sample's treatment: therapeutic diphenylcyclopropenone sensitization with weekly scalp DPC. A single record per CDR3 protein comes from TCRdb applying MiXCR to the RACE reads. The table records 250,000 or so distinct CDR3 sequences, roughly 7.4% of them present only once. The sample here was whole blood, taken in connection with sensitization to the hapten diphenylcyclopropenone (DPC). These receptors all come from a man aged 18 to 29 with alopecia areata. Some clones in this sample may be carry-over from other donors' samples.

In this sample, this clonotype turned up a few times. V usage is TRBV12-3 or TRBV12-4 and J usage is TRBJ2-1; tentative D call: TRBD1 (5 bases). Trimming stripped 5 bases from V and 3 bases from J, with 14 bases between. The CDR3 consists of 15 residues. CDR3 bases: TGTGCCAGCAGTCCACAGGAACCGATCTACAATGAGCAGTTCTTC. This codes for CASSPQEPIYNEQFF.

This chain joins TRBV21-1 and TRBJ2-7. TRBV21-1 is marked as a pseudogene. The CDR3 runs 13 residues. The CDR3 reads CASSRVFSYEQYV. The CDR3 DNA reads as TGTGCCAGCAGCAGGGTTTTCAGTTACGAGCAGTACGTC.

This clonotype was found many times. CDR3 bases: TGCGCCAGCAGCCTAGGGGGAGGGACCACCTACGAGCAGTACTTC. Its translation: CASSLGGGTTYEQYF. The V gene is TRBV4-1, the J gene TRBJ2-7; D is perhaps TRBD2 (7 bases). Per the germline V gene, CDR1 is MGHRA and CDR2 is YSYEKL. The V end lost 4 bases, the J end lost 2 bases, and 15 bases lay between the germline ends. The CDR3 sequence is 15 residues long.

This clonotype was seen ten or more times. This chain's CDR3 is CASGNVGETQYF. The CDR3 DNA is TGTGCCAGCGGAAACGTGGGGGAGACCCAGTACTTC. The chain recombines TRBV27 with TRBJ2-5; D unresolved. This CDR3 comprises 12 residues. V was cut by 8 bases and J by 5 bases, with 12 bases left in between. From germline, CDR1 is MNHEY and CDR2 SMNVEV (reference sequence).

This clonotype was observed a few times. The rearrangement links TRBV7-9 to TRBJ2-3; D is unclear. V was cut by 4 bases and J by 6 bases, with 17 bases left in between. CDR1 is SEHNR and CDR2 is FQNEAQ in the germline V gene (reference sequence). There are 15 residues in the CDR3. The CDR3 bases are TGTGCCAGCAGCTCCCCCCCCAATGCAGGCGATACGCAGTATTTT. This encodes CASSSPPNAGDTQYF.

This chain connects TRBV5-1 to TRBJ2-1; D not certain. CDR3 length: 16 residues. V lost 0 bases and J lost 10, with 20 bases in between. Looked up from germline, CDR1 is SGHRS and CDR2 is YFSETQ. The CDR3 here is CASSLAIKIREREQFF. In nucleotides, the CDR3 is TGCGCCAGCAGCTTGGCCATTAAGATTAGGGAACGGGAGCAGTTCTTC.

The chain couples TRBV2 to TRBJ2-1, with a possible D match to TRBD2 (6 bases). The CDR3 loop spans 14 amino acids. Trimming left V 1 base short and J 2 bases short, with 6 bases between. Germline CDR1 and CDR2: SNHLY and FYNNEI. CDR3 region: CASSEGGAYNEQFF. The CDR3 bases are TGTGCCAGCAGTGAAGGCGGGGCCTACAATGAGCAGTTCTTC.

This rearrangement joins TRBV27 to TRBJ2-5; 7 bases line up with TRBD2. Germline trimming cut 5 bases from V and 5 bases from J; bases unmatched to any gene: 11. Looked up from germline, CDR1 is MNHEY and CDR2 is SMNVEV (reference sequence). The CDR3 totals 15 residues. CDR3 sequence (DNA): TGTGCCAGCAGTACCCCCCCCCTACTAGCGGAGACCCAGTACTTC. Protein: CASSTPPLLAETQYF.

This chain links TRBV2 with TRBJ1-6, with D possibly being TRBD1 (6 bases). Germline lookup yields CDR1 SNHLY and CDR2 FYNNEI. V lost 7 bases and J lost 5, with 18 bases in between. The CDR3 is 16 residues long. The DNA of the CDR3 is TGTGCCAGCACTAAACAGGGCTCGCTTAATAATTCACCCCTCCACTTT. As protein: CASTKQGSLNNSPLHF. Based on the CDR3 plus reference TRBV2 and TRBJ1-6, the full variable domain is EPEVTQTPSHQVTQMGQEVILRCVPISNHLYFYWYRQILGQKVEFLVSFYNNEISEKSEIFDDQFSVERPDGSNFTLKIRSTKLEDSAMYFCASTKQGSLNNSPLHFGNGTRLTVT.

The rearrangement links TRBV5-6 to TRBJ2-7; possibly TRBD1 or TRBD2 for D (5 bases each). V lost 5 bases, J lost 0 bases, and 18 bases lay in between. This CDR3 is built from 16 residues. Germline-derived CDR1 and CDR2 are SGHDT and YYEEEE. The CDR3 protein is CASSYGTDVSSYEQYV. The CDR3 DNA follows: TGTGCCAGCAGTTATGGGACGGACGTAAGCTCCTACGAGCAGTACGTC.